Shown below are 22 T cell receptor beta chains from a single sample sequenced in a study of graft-versus-host responses after intestinal transplantation. Sequencing used immunoSEQ multiplex PCR; TCRdb keeps in-frame clones, though not all of them. In the table there are tens of thousands of clones, roughly 89% of which are singletons. Antigens for these TCRs are unknown. The material sequenced was unstimulated CD4+ T cells sorted from spleen or lymph node cells, taken before intestinal transplant. These receptors were taken from a human donor who received an intestinal transplant.

V is TRBV11-3 and J is TRBJ2-3, with 8 nucleotides matching TRBD2. The CDR3 totals 15 residues. V trimming: 1 base; J trimming: 0 bases; junction bases outside the gene matches: 0. In germline, CDR1 is SGHNT, CDR2 YENEEA. This CDR3 is CASSLAGGSTDTQYF. CDR3 DNA sequence: TGTGCCAGCAGCTTAGCGGGAGGGAGCACAGATACGCAGTATTTT.

The chain recombines TRBV19 with TRBJ2-5; TRBD1 matches at 10 bases. The CDR3 contains 14 residues. From germline, CDR1 is LNHDA and CDR2 SQIVND (reference sequence). The V gene end was trimmed by 6 bases and the J gene end by 6 bases; junction bases not matched to a gene: 7. CDR3 residues: CASRPGTGEKTQYF. Here the CDR3 DNA reads TGTGCCAGTAGACCCGGGACAGGGGAAAAGACCCAGTACTTC.

The V gene is TRBV6-5, the J gene TRBJ1-6; tentative D call: TRBD1 (5 bases). The germline V gene encodes CDR1 MNHEY and CDR2 SVGAGI. V was shortened by 3 bases and J by 13 bases, with 19 bases between the two germline ends. The CDR3 is made up of 15 amino acids. This chain's CDR3 is CASSYYRPTASPLHF. The CDR3 DNA sequence: TGTGCCAGCAGTTATTATCGTCCGACAGCCTCGCCCCTCCACTTT.

This clone was detected only once. This chain connects TRBV6-5 to TRBJ2-7; D may be TRBD2 (5 bases). CDR3 length equals 13 residues. Trimming removed 7 bases at V and 4 bases at J, with 14 bases between. Germline V gene data show CDR1 as MNHEY and CDR2 as SVGAGI. In nucleotides, the CDR3 is TGTGCCAGCAAAGGGCTAGCCGCGTACGAGCAGTACTTC. Translating it yields CASKGLAAYEQYF.

This chain connects TRBV11-2 to TRBJ2-1, with D perhaps matching TRBD2 (6 bases). The V end was cut by 2 bases, the J end by 8 bases, with 16 bases between. The CDR3 is made up of 15 amino acids. Germline CDR1 and CDR2: SGHAT and FQNNGV. CDR3: CASSLRASVVHEQFF. CDR3 DNA sequence: TGTGCCAGCAGCTTACGAGCTAGCGTGGTCCATGAGCAGTTCTTC.

This clone was seen once. The genes are TRBV6-1 and TRBJ2-5; 12 bases are shared with TRBD1. The end of the DNA aligns better with TRBJ2-7, so the J call may be wrong. Germline V lookup: CDR1 MNHNS, CDR2 SASEGT. CDR3 size: 14 residues. The CDR3 reads CASRAGTGGSEQYF. The CDR3 DNA sequence: TGTGCCAGCAGGGCGGGGACAGGGGGCAGCGAGCAGTACTTC.

V usage is TRBV19 and J usage is TRBJ2-1, with 7 bases lining up with TRBD2. CDR1 is LNHDA, CDR2 SQIVND, per germline (reference sequence). This CDR3 has 17 residues. V lost 9 bases and J lost 2; bases outside the gene matches: 16. CDR3 amino acids: CASGPRPKRDPYNEQFF. The CDR3 DNA is TGTGCCAGCGGACCTCGACCCAAGCGGGATCCCTACAATGAGCAGTTCTTC.

This chain joins TRBV6-5 and TRBJ1-1; D is possibly TRBD1 (6 bases). Germline values: CDR1 MNHEY, CDR2 SVGAGI. Trimming took off 5 bases at V and 1 base at J, with 14 bases between the two ends. The CDR3 length is 15 residues. The CDR3 DNA reads as TGTGCCAGCAGTCCAGACAGGACGTCGAACACTGAAGCTTTCTTT. Translating it yields CASSPDRTSNTEAFF.

CDR3 protein: CASSQWEQGGDYGYTF. In DNA form, the CDR3 reads TGCGCCAGCAGTCAATGGGAACAGGGAGGGGACTATGGCTACACCTTC. This sequence joins TRBV23-1 and TRBJ1-2, with D possibly TRBD1 on 6 matching bases. TRBV23-1 is classed as an ORF, of uncertain function. The CDR3 loop spans 16 amino acids. The ends were cut back, 1 base at V and 3 bases at J, with 15 bases in the middle.

This clone was detected once. V and J are TRBV19 and TRBJ1-1, with D perhaps TRBD1 (5 bases). This CDR3 contains 14 residues. Germline CDR1 and CDR2: LNHDA and SQIVND (reference sequence). V lost 6 bases and J 1 base, leaving 12 bases between the germline ends. The CDR3 region has the DNA TGTGCCAGTAGCGACCGTAGGGGGAACACTGAAGCTTTCTTT. Its protein product is CASSDRRGNTEAFF.

This clone was picked up one time. The rearrangement joins TRBV11-3 to TRBJ2-1; D perhaps matches TRBD2 (6 bases). The CDR3 has 15 amino acids. CDR1 and CDR2 (germline): SGHNT, YENEEA. V was clipped by 1 base and J by 8 bases, with 15 bases between them. The CDR3 DNA reads as TGTGCCAGCAGCTTAGGTACGGGAGCGGTGGATGAGCAGTTCTTC. As protein: CASSLGTGAVDEQFF.

V usage is TRBV19 and J usage is TRBJ1-6; perhaps TRBD1 as D (5 bases). The CDR3 is 15 amino acids. CDR1 LNHDA and CDR2 SQIVND come from the germline V gene (reference sequence). V gave up 6 bases and J gave up 7 bases, with 16 bases separating them. In DNA, the CDR3 is TGTGCCAGTAGAGCACTGGGGCAGGCAAATTCACCCCTCCACTTT. Translating gives CASRALGQANSPLHF.

The gene calls are TRBV6-1 and TRBJ2-3, with a tentative D call TRBD1 (6 bases). The CDR3 is 14 amino acids. Germline CDR1 and CDR2: MNHNS and SASEGT. The DNA for the CDR3 is TGTTCTACGGCCAGGGGCGAGAGCACAGATACGCAGTATTTT. Residues: CSTARGESTDTQYF.

V gene TRBV6-5 combines with J gene TRBJ1-2; 7 bases fit TRBD1. Germline loops: CDR1 MNHEY, CDR2 SVGAGI. The ends lost 5 bases at V and 4 bases at J; junction bases unmatched: 4. The CDR3 contains 13 residues. CDR3 coding DNA: TGTGCCAGCAGTAGACAGGGAGTCTATGGCTACACCTTC. This codes for CASSRQGVYGYTF.

This sequence joins TRBV7-9 and TRBJ1-1; unclear D gene. This CDR3 contains 15 residues. Trimming shortened V by 5 bases and J by 5 bases, and 18 bases separated the two germline ends. The germline V gene encodes CDR1 SEHNR and CDR2 FQNEAQ (reference sequence). CDR3 in amino acids: CASSLTAIFRTEAFF. The CDR3 DNA reads as TGTGCCAGCAGCCTCACCGCGATTTTCCGTACTGAAGCTTTCTTT.

The chain links TRBV15 to TRBJ2-2; D uncertain. V lost 0 bases, J lost 4 bases, and 9 bases lay in between. The CDR3 is made up of 15 amino acids. Germline CDR1 is LNHNV and CDR2 is YYDKDF (reference sequence). The CDR3 region is CATSRDFAPTGELFF. The DNA for the CDR3 is TGTGCCACCAGCAGAGATTTCGCCCCCACCGGGGAGCTGTTTTTT.

This clone turned up a few times. This chain joins TRBV6-5 and TRBJ1-5; D is uncertain. This CDR3 has 13 residues. The V gene lost 7 bases and the J gene lost 6 bases, with 13 bases spanning the gap. Per germline, CDR1 MNHEY and CDR2 SVGAGI. DNA of the CDR3: TGTGCCAGCATGATGTGGGTGGGTCAGCCCCAGCATTTT. Encoded protein: CASMMWVGQPQHF.

CDR3 coding DNA: TGTGCCAGCAGCCCTAGACAGGGAAGACGAGTGAACACTGAAGCTTTCTTT. The encoded protein is CASSPRQGRRVNTEAFF. The gene calls are TRBV7-8 and TRBJ1-1, with 7 bases lining up with TRBD1. Per germline, CDR1 SGHVS and CDR2 FQNEAQ. The junction had 12 bases not matched to a gene; V was cut back by 5 bases and J by 0 bases. This CDR3 contains 17 residues.

The chain couples TRBV6-5 to TRBJ2-7; D unclear. The germline V gene has CDR1 MNHEY and CDR2 SVGAGI. CDR3 size: 14 residues. Deletions cut 0 bases from V and 2 bases from J, with 8 bases between. CDR3 DNA: TGTGCCAGCAGTTACTCCGGGTACCCCTACGAGCAGTACTTC. It specifies CASSYSGYPYEQYF.

The chain is built from TRBV2 and TRBJ2-5; 8 nucleotides align to TRBD2. Losses at the gene ends were 5 bases for V and 3 bases for J; bases not matched to a gene: 11. CDR1 and CDR2 from the germline V gene are SNHLY and FYNNEI. The CDR3 is 16 amino acids. The CDR3 DNA follows: TGTGCCAGCAGTTATAAAATAGCGGGAATCAAAGAGACCCAGTACTTC. Its translation: CASSYKIAGIKETQYF. The entire variable domain, with the rest obtained from reference TRBV2 and TRBJ2-5, is as follows: EPEVTQTPSHQVTQMGQEVILRCVPISNHLYFYWYRQILGQKVEFLVSFYNNEISEKSEIFDDQFSVERPDGSNFTLKIRSTKLEDSAMYFCASSYKIAGIKETQYFGPGTRLLVL.

The chain links TRBV29-1 to TRBJ2-1; TRBD1 aligns across 9 bases. Germline V gene sequence: CDR1 SQVTM, CDR2 ANQGSEA. V lost 3 bases and J lost 6; bases outside the gene matches: 3. This CDR3 region has 13 residues. CDR3 nucleotides: TGCAGCGTTGACTACAGGGGGCCCAATGAGCAGTTCTTC. This codes for CSVDYRGPNEQFF.

The V gene is TRBV2, the J gene TRBJ2-7, with D maybe TRBD2 (5 bases). Per the germline V gene, CDR1 is SNHLY and CDR2 is FYNNEI. The CDR3 contains 16 residues. The V end was cut by 3 bases, the J end by 7 bases, with 22 bases between. Here the CDR3 reads CASSDLDSALGLEQYF. CDR3 bases: TGTGCCAGCAGTGATCTGGATAGCGCCTTGGGATTGGAGCAGTACTTC.